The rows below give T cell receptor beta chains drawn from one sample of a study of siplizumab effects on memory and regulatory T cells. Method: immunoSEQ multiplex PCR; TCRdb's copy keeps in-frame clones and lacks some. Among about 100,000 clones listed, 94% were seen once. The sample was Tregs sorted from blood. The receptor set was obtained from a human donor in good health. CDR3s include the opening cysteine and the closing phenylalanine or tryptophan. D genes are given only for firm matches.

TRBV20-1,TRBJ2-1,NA,CSENYLDEQFF
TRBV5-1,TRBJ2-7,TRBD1,CASSLGQGEYEQYF
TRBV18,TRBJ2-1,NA,CASSPSDRQLSYNEQFF
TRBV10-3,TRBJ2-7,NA,CAISENGPYEQYF
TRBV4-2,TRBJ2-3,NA,CASSQGLARDTQYF
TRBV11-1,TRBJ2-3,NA,CASSLGAHPTDTQYF
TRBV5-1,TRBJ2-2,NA,CASSLARTETGELFF
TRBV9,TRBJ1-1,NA,CASSPWATEAFF
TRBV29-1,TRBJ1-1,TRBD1,CSVGGRGRYEAFF
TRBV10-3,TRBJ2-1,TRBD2,CAISSGTNNEQFF
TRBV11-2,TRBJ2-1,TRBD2,CASSRRWGLAGRNEQFF
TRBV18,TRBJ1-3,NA,CASSQQSSSFSGNTIYF
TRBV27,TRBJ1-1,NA,CASSLSPQGLTEAFF
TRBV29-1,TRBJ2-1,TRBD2,CSQGGSYDNEQFF
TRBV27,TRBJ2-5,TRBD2,CASSLSGRAETQYF
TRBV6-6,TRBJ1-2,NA,CASSSSGRVGGYGYTF
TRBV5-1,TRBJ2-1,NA,CASAPLRVSSYNEQFF
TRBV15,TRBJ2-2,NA,CATSRDTGGPTGELFF
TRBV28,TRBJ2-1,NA,CASTGRVTSKFF
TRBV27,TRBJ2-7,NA,CASSRLGEQYF
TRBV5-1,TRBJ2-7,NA,CASSYGRGASYEQYF
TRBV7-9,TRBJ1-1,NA,CASSLGGSNTEAFF
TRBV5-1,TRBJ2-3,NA,CASSLGVGRTHLTYTDTQYF
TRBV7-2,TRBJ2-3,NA,CASSLFGGTQYF
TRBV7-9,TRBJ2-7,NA,CASRLQGVPHEQYF
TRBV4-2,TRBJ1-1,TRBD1,CASSQDGGQGETEAFF
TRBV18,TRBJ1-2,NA,CASSPGADYGYTF
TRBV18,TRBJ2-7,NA,CASSRQVSSYEQYF
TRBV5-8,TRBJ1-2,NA,CASSPQTYTYGYTF
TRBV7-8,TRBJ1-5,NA,CASSLGNTYGEPQHF
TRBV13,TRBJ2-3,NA,CASSLGWGGTDTQYF
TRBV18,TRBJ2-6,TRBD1,CASSIRPGTGSSGANVLTF
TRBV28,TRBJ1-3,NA,CASRGQGTGNTIYF
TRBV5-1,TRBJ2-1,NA,CASSPGTSEQFF
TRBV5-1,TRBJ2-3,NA,CASSFRTDTQYF
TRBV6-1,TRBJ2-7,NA,CASSWRQGPSYEQYF
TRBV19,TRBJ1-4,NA,CASSLDISEKLFF
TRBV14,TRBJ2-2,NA,CASSQDLSGELFF
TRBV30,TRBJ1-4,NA,CAWTGGVSEKLFF
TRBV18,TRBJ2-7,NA,CASSPDSSYEQYF
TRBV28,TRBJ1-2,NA,CASSSIGAVYGYTF
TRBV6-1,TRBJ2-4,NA,CASSLPILAKNIQYF
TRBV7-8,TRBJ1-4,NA,CASSLVPRVGEKLFF
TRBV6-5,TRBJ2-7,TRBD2,CASRSGAGGFYEQYF